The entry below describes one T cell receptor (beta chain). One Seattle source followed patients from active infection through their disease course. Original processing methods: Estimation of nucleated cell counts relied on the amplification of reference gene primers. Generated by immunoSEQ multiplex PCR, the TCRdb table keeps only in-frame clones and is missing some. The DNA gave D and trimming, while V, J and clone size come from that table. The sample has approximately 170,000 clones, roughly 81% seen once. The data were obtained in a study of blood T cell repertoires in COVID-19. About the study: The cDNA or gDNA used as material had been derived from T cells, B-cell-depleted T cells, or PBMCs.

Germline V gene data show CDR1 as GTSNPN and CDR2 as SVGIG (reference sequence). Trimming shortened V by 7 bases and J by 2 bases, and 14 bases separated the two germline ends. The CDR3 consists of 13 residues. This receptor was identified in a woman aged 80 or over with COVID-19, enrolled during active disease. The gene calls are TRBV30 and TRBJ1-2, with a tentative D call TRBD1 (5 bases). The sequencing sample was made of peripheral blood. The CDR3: CASKGLLNYGYTF. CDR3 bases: TGTGCCTCTAAGGGACTGTTAAACTATGGCTACACCTTC.